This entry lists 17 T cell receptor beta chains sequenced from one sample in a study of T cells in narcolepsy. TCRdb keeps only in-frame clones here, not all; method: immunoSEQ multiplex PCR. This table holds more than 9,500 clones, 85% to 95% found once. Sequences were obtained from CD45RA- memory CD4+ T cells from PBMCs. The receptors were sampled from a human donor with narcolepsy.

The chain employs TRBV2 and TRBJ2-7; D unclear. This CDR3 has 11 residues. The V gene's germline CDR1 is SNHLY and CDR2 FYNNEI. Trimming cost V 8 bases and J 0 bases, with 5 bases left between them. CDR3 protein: CASGSSYEQYF. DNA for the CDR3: TGTGCCAGCGGTTCCTCCTACGAGCAGTACTTC.

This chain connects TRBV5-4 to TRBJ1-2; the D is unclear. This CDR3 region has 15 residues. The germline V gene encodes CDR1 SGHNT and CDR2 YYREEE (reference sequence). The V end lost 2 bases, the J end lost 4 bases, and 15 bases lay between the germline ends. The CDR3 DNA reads TGTGCCAGCAGCTTCCAGACTCGGGGATCCTATGGCTACACCTTC. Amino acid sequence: CASSFQTRGSYGYTF.

DNA of the CDR3: TGTGCCAGCAGTCCCGACTACCCGTTAAACACCGGGGAGCTGTTTTTT. It specifies CASSPDYPLNTGELFF. The chain carries TRBV2 and TRBJ2-2; the D gene is possibly TRBD2 (5 bases). The V gene's germline CDR1 is SNHLY and CDR2 FYNNEI. The CDR3 has 16 residues. V was shortened by 5 bases and J by 2 bases, with 15 bases between the two germline ends.

The DNA for the CDR3 is TGTGCCAGCAGTGAAGTTAAGGCACTTAGATGGTCCCTCCACTTT. Translation: CASSEVKALRWSLHF. The rearrangement links TRBV2 to TRBJ1-6; D is uncertain. Deletions cut 1 base from V and 14 bases from J, with 18 bases between. The CDR3 covers 15 residues. The germline V gene has CDR1 SNHLY and CDR2 FYNNEI.

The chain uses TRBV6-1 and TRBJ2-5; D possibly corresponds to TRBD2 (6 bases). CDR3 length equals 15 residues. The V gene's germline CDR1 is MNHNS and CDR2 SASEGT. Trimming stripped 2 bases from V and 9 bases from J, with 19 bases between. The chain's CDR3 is CASSEIPNVGGSQYF. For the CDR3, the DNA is TGTGCCAGCAGTGAAATCCCCAACGTTGGGGGGTCCCAGTACTTC.

The CDR3 sequence: CASSLLGGYSYEQYF. CDR3 in DNA: TGCGCCAGCAGCTTGTTGGGGGGCTACTCCTACGAGCAGTACTTC. J is TRBJ2-7 and V is TRBV5-1; perhaps D is TRBD1 or TRBD2 (6 bases each). The CDR3 sequence is 15 residues long. Germline CDR1 and CDR2: SGHRS and YFSETQ. The V gene lost 1 base and the J gene lost 0 bases, with 11 bases spanning the gap.

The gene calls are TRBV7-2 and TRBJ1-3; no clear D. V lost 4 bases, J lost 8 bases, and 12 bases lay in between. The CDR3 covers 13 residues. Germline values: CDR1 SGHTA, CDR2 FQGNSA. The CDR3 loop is CASSSFNADTIYF. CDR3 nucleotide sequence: TGTGCCAGCAGCTCCTTTAACGCTGACACCATATATTTT.

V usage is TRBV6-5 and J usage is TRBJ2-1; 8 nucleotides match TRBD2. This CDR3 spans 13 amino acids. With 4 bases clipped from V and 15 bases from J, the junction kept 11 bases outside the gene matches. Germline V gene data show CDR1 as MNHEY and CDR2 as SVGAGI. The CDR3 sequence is CASSSSVAGRRFF. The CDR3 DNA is TGTGCCAGCAGTTCGTCGGTAGCGGGGCGTCGGTTCTTC.

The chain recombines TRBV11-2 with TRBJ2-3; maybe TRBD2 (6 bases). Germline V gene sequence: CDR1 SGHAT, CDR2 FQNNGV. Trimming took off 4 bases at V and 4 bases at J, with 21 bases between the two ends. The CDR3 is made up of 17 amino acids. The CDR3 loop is CASSSSYSGERADTQYF. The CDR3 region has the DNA TGTGCCAGCAGCTCCTCCTATTCGGGAGAAAGGGCAGATACGCAGTATTTT.

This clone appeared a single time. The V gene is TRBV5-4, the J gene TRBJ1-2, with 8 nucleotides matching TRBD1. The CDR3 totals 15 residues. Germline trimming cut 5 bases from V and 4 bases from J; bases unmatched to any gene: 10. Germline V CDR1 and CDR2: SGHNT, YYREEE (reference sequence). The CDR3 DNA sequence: TGTGCCAGCAGATCACGGACAGGGCGAGGCTATGGCTACACCTTC. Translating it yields CASRSRTGRGYGYTF.

The CDR3 protein is CASKGGLSWADGYTF. CDR3 nucleotides: TGTGCCAGCAAGGGGGGACTCAGTTGGGCGGATGGCTACACCTTC. V usage is TRBV19 and J usage is TRBJ1-2, with TRBD1 as a possible D gene (6 bases). CDR3 length: 15 amino acids. The V and J ends lost 9 bases and 6 bases respectively, with 23 bases between them. Germline V gene lookup returns CDR1 LNHDA and CDR2 SQIVND (reference sequence).

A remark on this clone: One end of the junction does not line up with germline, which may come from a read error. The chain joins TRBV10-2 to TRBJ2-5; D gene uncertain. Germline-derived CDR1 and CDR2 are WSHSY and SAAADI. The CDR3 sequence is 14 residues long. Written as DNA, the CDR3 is TGCGCCAGCAGTGAGTCAGTGATAAACTACGAGCAGCACTTC. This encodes CASSESVINYEQHF.

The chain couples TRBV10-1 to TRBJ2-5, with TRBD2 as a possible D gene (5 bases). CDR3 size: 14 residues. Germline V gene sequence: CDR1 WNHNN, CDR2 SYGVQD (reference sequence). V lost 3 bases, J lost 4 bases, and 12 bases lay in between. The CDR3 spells CASSDSPAGETQYF. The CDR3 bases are TGCGCCAGCAGTGACTCGCCTGCGGGAGAGACCCAGTACTTC.

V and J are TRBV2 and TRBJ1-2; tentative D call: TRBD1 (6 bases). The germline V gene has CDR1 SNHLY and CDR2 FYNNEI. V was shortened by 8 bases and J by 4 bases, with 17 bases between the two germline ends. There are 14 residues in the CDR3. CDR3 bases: TGTGCCAGCTATGGGGGGCCCAGTTCCTATGGCTACACCTTC. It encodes CASYGGPSSYGYTF.

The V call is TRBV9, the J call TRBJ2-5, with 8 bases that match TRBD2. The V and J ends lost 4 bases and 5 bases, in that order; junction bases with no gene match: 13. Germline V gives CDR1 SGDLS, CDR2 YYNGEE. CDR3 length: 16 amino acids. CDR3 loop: CASSKARGGLGETQYF. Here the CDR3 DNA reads TGTGCCAGCAGCAAGGCACGGGGGGGCCTCGGGGAGACCCAGTACTTC.

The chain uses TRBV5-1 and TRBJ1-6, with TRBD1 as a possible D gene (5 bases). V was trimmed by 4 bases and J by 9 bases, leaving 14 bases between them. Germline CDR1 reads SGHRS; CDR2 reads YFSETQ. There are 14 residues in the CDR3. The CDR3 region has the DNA TGCGCCAGCAGCGCGGAAACCGGGGGTTCACCCCTCCACTTT. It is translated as CASSAETGGSPLHF. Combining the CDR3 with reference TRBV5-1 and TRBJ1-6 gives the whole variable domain KAGVTQTPRYLIKTRGQQVTLSCSPISGHRSVSWYQQTPGQGLQFLFEYFSETQRNKGNFPGRFSGRQFSNSRSEMNVSTLELGDSALYLCASSAETGGSPLHFGNGTRLTVT.

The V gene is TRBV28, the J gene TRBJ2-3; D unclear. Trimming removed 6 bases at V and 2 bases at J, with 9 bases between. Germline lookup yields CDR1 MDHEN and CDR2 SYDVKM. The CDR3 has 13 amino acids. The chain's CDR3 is CASRSPDTDTQYF. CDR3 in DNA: TGTGCCAGCAGATCGCCAGACACAGATACGCAGTATTTT.